This T cell receptor beta chain came from a study of T cells in localized non-small cell lung cancer. CDR3 length: 11 residues. Germline assignment: CDR1 DFQATT and CDR2 SNEGSKA (reference sequence). V lost 6 bases to trimming and J lost 10 bases, with 15 bases between them. Method: immunoSEQ multiplex PCR; TCRdb's copy keeps in-frame clones and lacks some. The table has just over 20,000 clones, 85% to 90% seen once. This material consisted of PBMCs, taken before any cancer treatment. The receptor comes from a woman aged 40 to 75 with stage II squamous cell lung carcinoma. This chain uses TRBV20-1 with TRBJ2-5; possibly TRBD1 or TRBD2 for D (5 bases each). This chain's CDR3 is CSAQGLGGQYF. Written as DNA, the CDR3 is TGCAGTGCCCAAGGACTTGGGGGCCAGTACTTC.